These 23 T cell receptor beta chains came from one sample sequenced in a study of CD8 T cells in Susac syndrome. Reverse transcription used roughly 0.45 to 1 ug RNA and random hexamers. One entry per CDR3 protein, called by TCRdb with MiXCR from the immunoSEQ multiplex PCR reads. Among approximately 74,000 distinct CDR3 sequences listed, about 92% were seen once. The material sequenced was CD4+ T cells from PBMCs. The receptors were sampled from a human donor with Susac syndrome.

The J gene is TRBJ1-2, the V gene TRBV20-1; possible D gene TRBD1, 6 bases. Germline assignment: CDR1 DFQATT and CDR2 SNEGSKA (reference sequence). V dropped 3 bases and J dropped 4 bases, with 12 bases sitting between them. The CDR3 extends over 13 amino acids. Here the CDR3 reads CSASRQGIYGYTF. The DNA of the CDR3 is TGCAGTGCTAGCCGCCAGGGGATCTATGGCTACACCTTC.

There are a few counts of this clonotype. This rearrangement joins TRBV14 to TRBJ1-5; D gene uncertain. From germline, CDR1 is SGHDN and CDR2 FVKESK. V was pared by 1 base and J by 2 bases, with 9 bases between. This CDR3 is 15 amino acids long. Here the CDR3 reads CASSQGGRGNQPQHF. The CDR3, as DNA: TGTGCCAGCAGCCAAGGTGGAAGGGGCAATCAGCCCCAGCATTTT. Drawing the rest from reference TRBV14 and TRBJ1-5, the complete variable domain is EAGVTQFPSHSVIEKGQTVTLRCDPISGHDNLYWYRRVMGKEIKFLLHFVKESKQDESGMPNNRFLAERTGGTYSTLKVQPAELEDSGVYFCASSQGGRGNQPQHFGDGTRLSIL.

The rearrangement links TRBV2 to TRBJ1-2; 9 bases align to TRBD1. Germline CDR1 reads SNHLY; CDR2 reads FYNNEI. V was clipped by 4 bases and J by 3 bases; unmatched bases: 3. The CDR3 contains 14 residues. Here the CDR3 DNA reads TGTGCCAGCAGTGGACAGGGGGGGGACTATGGCTACACCTTC. It specifies CASSGQGGDYGYTF.

This clonotype was detected once. V is TRBV7-3 and J is TRBJ2-7; TRBD1 aligns across 10 bases. This CDR3 spans 15 amino acids. Germline lookup yields CDR1 SGHTA and CDR2 FQGTGA. The trim removed 1 base at V and 4 bases at J, leaving 4 bases unmatched. CDR3 DNA: TGTGCCAGCAGCTTAAGGGGACAGGGGACGTACGAGCAGTACTTC. Translated, it gives CASSLRGQGTYEQYF.

The chain combines TRBV29-1 with TRBJ2-3; D is uncertain. This CDR3 is built from 14 residues. The germline V gene encodes CDR1 SQVTM and CDR2 ANQGSEA. The V end was cut by 3 bases, the J end by 0 bases, with 10 bases between. CDR3 DNA: TGCAGCGTTGAGCCAGCGCCTAGCACAGATACGCAGTATTTT. Its protein is CSVEPAPSTDTQYF.

V gene TRBV15 combines with J gene TRBJ2-7, with D maybe TRBD1 (5 bases). Germline V gives CDR1 LNHNV, CDR2 YYDKDF (reference sequence). With 5 bases removed from V and 6 bases from J, the gap between germline ends came to 26 bases. The CDR3 is 17 residues long. This CDR3 reads CATSPTAERGKAGEQYF. The CDR3 DNA reads TGTGCCACCAGCCCAACCGCGGAAAGGGGAAAAGCCGGCGAGCAGTACTTC.

V gene TRBV19 combines with J gene TRBJ2-3; D unclear. Germline V CDR1 and CDR2: LNHDA, SQIVND (reference sequence). This CDR3 contains 15 residues. V lost 5 bases, J lost 4 bases, and 16 bases lay in between. CDR3: CASSRPNLGSDTQYF. In nucleotides, the CDR3 is TGTGCCAGTAGTCGCCCCAACCTTGGGTCAGATACGCAGTATTTT.

The rearrangement uses TRBV2 and TRBJ1-2, with 7 positions matching TRBD1. J was trimmed by 4 bases and V by 2 bases; bases with no gene match: 10. Germline V lookup: CDR1 SNHLY, CDR2 FYNNEI. The CDR3 extends over 16 amino acids. CDR3 residues: CASSESRGTALYGYTF. In DNA form, the CDR3 reads TGTGCCAGCAGTGAAAGTAGGGGGACAGCACTCTATGGCTACACCTTC.

In this sample, this clonotype turned up once. The V and J genes are TRBV6-5 and TRBJ2-5; 8 bases are shared with TRBD1. The CDR3 extends over 15 amino acids. Germline CDR1 reads MNHEY; CDR2 reads SVGAGI. V gave up 7 bases and J gave up 5 bases; unmatched junction bases: 12. The chain's CDR3 is CASTYDTGGKETQYF. CDR3 nucleotide sequence: TGTGCCAGCACATATGACACAGGGGGTAAGGAGACCCAGTACTTC.

The chain recombines TRBV20-1 with TRBJ2-4, with 8 positions matching TRBD2. Germline V gene sequence: CDR1 DFQATT, CDR2 SNEGSKA (reference sequence). This CDR3 contains 15 residues. The V gene end was trimmed by 8 bases and the J gene end by 1 base; junction bases not matched to a gene: 10. CDR3 protein: CSFEAGDRAKNIQYF. For the CDR3, the DNA is TGCAGTTTCGAAGCGGGAGATCGGGCCAAAAACATTCAGTACTTC.

The chain has TRBV2 and TRBJ1-2, with TRBD1 matching over 7 bases. The CDR3 extends over 14 amino acids. The germline V gene has CDR1 SNHLY and CDR2 FYNNEI. V shed 6 bases and J 8 bases; nucleotides not matched to a gene: 12. CDR3 region: CASRSDRELAGYTF. DNA of the CDR3: TGTGCCAGCAGAAGCGACAGGGAGCTAGCCGGCTACACCTTC.

This clonotype occurred once. The chain recombines TRBV5-1 with TRBJ2-6; D unresolved. CDR3 length: 20 amino acids. Germline CDR1 reads SGHRS; CDR2 reads YFSETQ. Trimming pared 0 bases from V and 0 bases from J, leaving 19 bases between. This chain's CDR3 is CASSLASSTKRVSGANVLTF. CDR3 in DNA: TGCGCCAGCAGCTTGGCCTCCTCCACCAAACGGGTCTCTGGGGCCAACGTCCTGACTTTC.

The chain carries TRBV7-9 and TRBJ2-3; D is unresolved. V dropped 5 bases and J dropped 6 bases, with 6 bases sitting between them. Germline loops: CDR1 SEHNR, CDR2 FQNEAQ (reference sequence). This CDR3 spans 11 amino acids. The DNA for the CDR3 is TGTGCCAGCAGCCTTTTTGATACGCAGTATTTT. Protein sequence: CASSLFDTQYF.

This clonotype was found once. V is TRBV5-4 and J is TRBJ2-5; D unclear. Between the trimmed V and J ends, which lost 9 bases and 4 bases, there was a span of 7 bases. The germline V gene has CDR1 SGHNT and CDR2 YYREEE (reference sequence). CDR3 length equals 10 residues. The CDR3 loop is CATYTETQYF. The CDR3, as DNA: TGTGCCACCTATACAGAGACCCAGTACTTC.

This clonotype was seen once. The J gene is TRBJ2-5, the V gene TRBV30; either TRBD1 or TRBD2 may supply D (5 bases each). Looked up from germline, CDR1 is GTSNPN and CDR2 is SVGIG (reference sequence). Trimming pared 0 bases from V and 5 bases from J, leaving 19 bases between. The CDR3 extends over 16 amino acids. The CDR3, as DNA: TGTGCCTGGAGTGTACGGGGCAGGGCGAGCCGGGAGACCCAGTACTTC. It codes for CAWSVRGRASRETQYF.

The chain has TRBV4-3 and TRBJ2-4, with D tentatively TRBD1 (5 bases). Trimming cost V 0 bases and J 9 bases, with 12 bases left between them. The CDR3 extends over 14 amino acids. The germline V gene encodes CDR1 LGHNA and CDR2 YSLEER. The CDR3 is CASSQERKGFIQYF. CDR3 DNA: TGCGCCAGCAGCCAAGAAAGGAAGGGGTTCATTCAGTACTTC.

The V and J genes are TRBV20-1 and TRBJ2-7; the D is unclear. Trimming shortened V by 0 bases and J by 3 bases, and 6 bases separated the two germline ends. The germline CDR1 and CDR2 sequences are DFQATT and SNEGSKA (reference sequence). The length of the CDR3 is 12 residues. CDR3 amino acids: CSARDEDYEQYF. The CDR3 nucleotides read TGCAGTGCTAGAGATGAGGACTACGAGCAGTACTTC.

The chain recombines TRBV3-1 with TRBJ2-3, with a tentative D call TRBD2 (7 bases). Per the germline V gene, CDR1 is LGHDT and CDR2 is YNNKEL (reference sequence). Trimming took off 4 bases at V and 5 bases at J, with 16 bases between the two ends. CDR3 length: 15 amino acids. In DNA, the CDR3 is TGTGCCAGCAGCCTTCAGAGGGGGGGAGGAGATACGCAGTATTTT. It specifies CASSLQRGGGDTQYF.

The CDR3 DNA reads as TGTGCCAGCAGTTACTCTAGCTCCTACAATGAGCAGTTCTTC. The encoded protein is CASSYSSSYNEQFF. The chain has TRBV6-2 or TRBV6-3 and TRBJ2-1; D uncertain. V was shortened by 0 bases and J by 0 bases, with 3 bases between the two germline ends. In germline, CDR1 is MNHEY, CDR2 SVGEGT. The CDR3 extends over 14 amino acids.

The chain joins TRBV27 to TRBJ2-3; the match to TRBD2 covers 10 bases. From germline, CDR1 is MNHEY and CDR2 SMNVEV (reference sequence). The CDR3 covers 17 residues. The junction had 5 bases not matched to a gene; V was cut back by 2 bases and J by 0 bases. Written as DNA, the CDR3 is TGTGCCAGCAGTTTAAGCCGAGCGGGAGGGAGCACAGATACGCAGTATTTT. Translated: CASSLSRAGGSTDTQYF.

CDR3 coding DNA: TGTGCCAGCAGTATCTTCGACCGGGACAACTCCTACGAGCAGTACTTC. The encoded protein is CASSIFDRDNSYEQYF. The chain is built from TRBV5-6 and TRBJ2-7; D perhaps matches TRBD1 (6 bases). CDR1 and CDR2 from the germline V gene are SGHDT and YYEEEE. Trimming shortened V by 5 bases and J by 0 bases, and 18 bases separated the two germline ends. The CDR3 extends over 16 amino acids.

The CDR3 is CAISEPRHPVPNEQFF. Written as DNA, the CDR3 is TGTGCCATCAGTGAGCCGCGCCACCCCGTACCCAATGAGCAGTTCTTC. This chain joins TRBV10-3 and TRBJ2-1; D uncertain. This CDR3 comprises 16 residues. The V gene lost 2 bases and the J gene lost 6 bases, with 17 bases spanning the gap. CDR1 is ENHRY and CDR2 is SYGVKD in the germline V gene.

This clonotype was picked up one time. The CDR3 region is CATQSGGNTEAFF. The CDR3 DNA reads as TGTGCCACCCAGTCGGGCGGGAACACTGAAGCTTTCTTT. V usage is TRBV7-9 and J usage is TRBJ1-1; the D is unclear. V lost 10 bases, J lost 1 base, and 13 bases lay in between. This CDR3 region has 13 residues. Germline assignment: CDR1 SEHNR and CDR2 FQNEAQ (reference sequence).